The 30 T cell receptor beta chains presented below share a single source sample, sequenced in a study of T cells after yellow fever vaccination. MiXCR, applied by TCRdb to the 5' RACE reads, yields one record per CDR3 protein. This repertoire shows hundreds of thousands of distinct CDR3 sequences, approximately 5.7% found once; its top ten account for over 14%. Specimen: PBMCs, collected 5 days after the yellow fever booster vaccination. The receptors here all came from a man aged 25-45 years who received the YFV17D yellow fever vaccine.

The CDR3 DNA follows: TGTGCCAGCAGCTGGACAGTCACGGCCACCGGGGAGCTGTTTTTT. As protein: CASSWTVTATGELFF. The genes are TRBV13 and TRBJ2-2; weak D call: TRBD1 (6 bases). CDR1 and CDR2 from the germline V gene are PRHDT and FYEKMQ (reference sequence). This CDR3 region has 15 residues. V was cut by 4 bases and J by 4 bases, with 13 bases left in between.

The chain is built from TRBV20-1 and TRBJ1-1, with 7 bases identical to TRBD1. Germline V gene data show CDR1 as DFQATT and CDR2 as SNEGSKA (reference sequence). V shed 5 bases and J 1 base; nucleotides not matched to a gene: 4. The CDR3 consists of 13 residues. The CDR3 DNA follows: TGCAGTGCTCAATACAGGGGGAACACTGAAGCTTTCTTT. Translated, it gives CSAQYRGNTEAFF.

The CDR3 region is CASRTHTDTQYF. CDR3 DNA sequence: TGTGCCAGCAGAACACACACAGATACGCAGTATTTT. The chain recombines TRBV6-1 with TRBJ2-3; D is ambiguous. Germline CDR1 and CDR2: MNHNS and SASEGT. This CDR3 has 12 residues. V dropped 6 bases and J dropped 2 bases, with 6 bases sitting between them.

This clonotype was picked up many times. The rearrangement joins TRBV5-1 to TRBJ2-5, with D hard to call. This CDR3 comprises 13 residues. Germline assignment: CDR1 SGHRS and CDR2 YFSETQ. The V end lost 1 base, the J end lost 1 base, and 5 bases lay between the germline ends. CDR3 amino acids: CASSLILQETQYF. CDR3 DNA sequence: TGCGCCAGCAGCTTGATCCTCCAAGAGACCCAGTACTTC.

About this clonotype itself: Germline and junction disagree at one end, which may indicate a read error. J is TRBJ1-5 and V is TRBV20-1; 11 bases are shared with TRBD1. The germline gives CDR1 DFQATT, CDR2 SNEGSKA (reference sequence). This CDR3 region has 16 residues. CDR3 DNA: TGCTGTGCTCCCCCCGGGACAGGGGGATATGGTCAGCCCCAGCATTTT. Translating gives CCAPPGTGGYGQPQHF.

J is TRBJ2-7 and V is TRBV20-1; D possibly corresponds to TRBD1 (5 bases). The CDR3 contains 12 residues. V was pared by 6 bases and J by 1 base, with 10 bases between. CDR1 DFQATT and CDR2 SNEGSKA come from the germline V gene (reference sequence). CDR3 sequence: CSAHRSSYEQYF. The CDR3 nucleotides are TGCAGTGCGCACAGGTCGTCCTACGAGCAGTACTTC.

The table lists this clonotype with a few counts. The chain is built from TRBV7-9 and TRBJ1-1; D is perhaps TRBD1 (5 bases). This CDR3 comprises 16 residues. The ends were cut back, 4 bases at V and 0 bases at J, with 15 bases in the middle. The germline CDR1 and CDR2 sequences are SEHNR and FQNEAQ (reference sequence). CDR3 protein: CASSYPSGTVNTEAFF. Here the CDR3 DNA reads TGTGCCAGCAGCTATCCATCCGGGACGGTGAACACTGAAGCTTTCTTT.

The V and J genes are TRBV12-3 or TRBV12-4 and TRBJ2-2; 9 nucleotides match TRBD1. The length of the CDR3 is 15 residues. J was trimmed by 3 bases and V by 3 bases; bases with no gene match: 2. Here the CDR3 reads CASSFGTGYTGELFF. In nucleotides, the CDR3 is TGTGCCAGCAGTTTCGGGACAGGGTACACCGGGGAGCTGTTTTTT.

The genes are TRBV2 and TRBJ1-1; TRBD1 might be the D (6 bases). The V gene's germline CDR1 is SNHLY and CDR2 FYNNEI. The CDR3 has 13 residues. V lost 3 bases, J lost 11 bases, and 16 bases lay in between. The CDR3 coding sequence is TGTGCCAGCAGTGATCAGGGGAAATCTCCGGCTTTCTTT. Protein: CASSDQGKSPAFF.

This clonotype was seen many times. The chain has TRBV7-2 and TRBJ2-2; D gene ambiguous. The CDR3 length is 13 residues. V dropped 5 bases and J dropped 2 bases, with 6 bases sitting between them. CDR1 and CDR2 (germline): SGHTA, FQGNSA. CDR3 sequence (DNA): TGTGCCAGCAGCAAGTACAACACCGGGGAGCTGTTTTTT. It is translated as CASSKYNTGELFF.

V gene TRBV5-1 combines with J gene TRBJ2-2; unclear D gene. The length of the CDR3 is 17 residues. Germline V lookup: CDR1 SGHRS, CDR2 YFSETQ. V lost 4 bases and J 0 bases, leaving 16 bases between the germline ends. The CDR3 sequence: CASSTNRLQANTGELFF. In nucleotides, the CDR3 is TGCGCCAGCAGCACGAATAGATTACAAGCGAACACCGGGGAGCTGTTTTTT.

With regard to this clonotype: This may arise from a read error, as a much more abundant clone is one base away. The V and J genes are TRBV4-3 and TRBJ2-7; 11 nucleotides line up with TRBD2. This CDR3 has 15 amino acids. Germline V lookup: CDR1 LGHNA, CDR2 YSLEER. In nucleotides, the CDR3 is TGCGCCAGCATCCAAGATACTAGCGGGAGTTACGAGCAGTACTTC. Residues: CASIQDTSGSYEQYF.

The gene calls are TRBV20-1 and TRBJ2-4, with 8 bases that match TRBD2. V shed 1 base and J 0 bases; nucleotides not matched to a gene: 2. In germline, CDR1 is DFQATT, CDR2 SNEGSKA (reference sequence). The CDR3 runs 15 residues. The CDR3 DNA is TGCAGTGCTAGAGTCGGGAGGGAAGCCAAAAACATTCAGTACTTC. Its translation: CSARVGREAKNIQYF.

The chain couples TRBV19 to TRBJ1-5, with D possibly TRBD1 on 6 matching bases. V gave up 5 bases and J gave up 0 bases, with 14 bases separating them. CDR1 and CDR2 from the germline V gene are LNHDA and SQIVND (reference sequence). The CDR3 is 16 amino acids. CDR3 sequence (DNA): TGTGCCAGTAGTGGGGGGGCCAGCGATAGCAATCAGCCCCAGCATTTT. Protein sequence: CASSGGASDSNQPQHF.

This clonotype occurred many times. CDR3: CASSLAPSGPSPHGELFF. The CDR3 nucleotides are TGTGCCAGCAGTTTAGCGCCCTCAGGGCCCTCCCCTCACGGGGAGCTGTTTTTT. The rearrangement links TRBV6-1 to TRBJ2-2; D is possibly TRBD1 or TRBD2 (5 bases each). Germline assignment: CDR1 MNHNS and CDR2 SASEGT. The V and J ends lost 5 bases and 7 bases respectively, with 26 bases between them. The length of the CDR3 is 18 residues.

This clonotype was recorded at least ten times. The chain links TRBV5-4 to TRBJ2-5; D uncertain. CDR1 and CDR2 (germline): SGHNT, YYREEE (reference sequence). The CDR3 contains 18 residues. V gave up 0 bases and J gave up 5 bases, with 23 bases separating them. CDR3 in DNA: TGTGCCAGCAGCTTGGGGACCCCCTTGTCTGATGGTTGGGAGACCCAGTACTTC. This codes for CASSLGTPLSDGWETQYF. Using reference TRBV5-4 and TRBJ2-5 for the parts outside the CDR3, the full variable domain is ETGVTQSPTHLIKTRGQQVTLRCSSQSGHNTVSWYQQALGQGPQFIFQYYREEENGRGNFPPRFSGLQFPNYSSELNVNALELDDSALYLCASSLGTPLSDGWETQYFGPGTRLLVL.

This clonotype was detected many times. V and J are TRBV20-1 and TRBJ2-7; no firm D call. CDR1 DFQATT and CDR2 SNEGSKA come from the germline V gene (reference sequence). The V end lost 5 bases, the J end lost 7 bases, and 12 bases lay between the germline ends. The CDR3 covers 11 residues. The DNA for the CDR3 is TGCAGTGCTCCATCCTTCGGAGAGCAGTACTTC. It encodes CSAPSFGEQYF.

This clonotype has ten or more counts. This sequence joins TRBV5-1 and TRBJ2-1; 13 positions match TRBD2. Germline loops: CDR1 SGHRS, CDR2 YFSETQ. The CDR3 has 15 residues. Losses at the gene ends were 7 bases for V and 6 bases for J; bases not matched to a gene: 7. The CDR3 nucleotides read TGCGCCAGCTCAGGAGGGACTAGCGGGATCAATGAGCAGTTCTTC. Translating gives CASSGGTSGINEQFF.

This clonotype was counted only a few times. This sequence joins TRBV7-8 and TRBJ2-1; the D gene is possibly TRBD2 (5 bases). Germline V gene data show CDR1 as SGHVS and CDR2 as FQNEAQ. This CDR3 comprises 15 residues. The V end lost 5 bases, the J end lost 13 bases, and 24 bases lay between the germline ends. The CDR3 loop is CASSGSRETSRPQFF. CDR3 bases: TGTGCCAGCAGCGGATCCCGGGAAACCTCCCGACCCCAGTTCTTC.

This clonotype has at least ten counts. This chain joins TRBV9 and TRBJ2-1, with D perhaps being TRBD1 or TRBD2 (6 bases each). Germline V gene lookup returns CDR1 SGDLS and CDR2 YYNGEE. Deletions cut 0 bases from V and 4 bases from J, with 11 bases between. This CDR3 has 15 residues. CDR3: CASSVVGGGYNEQFF. The CDR3 nucleotides are TGTGCCAGCAGCGTAGTGGGGGGCGGGTACAATGAGCAGTTCTTC.

CDR3 sequence reads: CSAKRTSGRSSDTQYF. The CDR3, as DNA: TGCAGTGCTAAACGTACTAGCGGGAGGAGCTCAGATACGCAGTATTTT. The chain recombines TRBV20-1 with TRBJ2-3; 12 bases are shared with TRBD2. Germline V gene lookup returns CDR1 DFQATT and CDR2 SNEGSKA (reference sequence). Trimming removed 4 bases from V and 4 bases from J; junction bases left unmatched: 9. This CDR3 has 16 amino acids.

There are many counts of this clonotype. The chain has TRBV9 and TRBJ2-7, with D possibly being TRBD1 (6 bases). Germline V gene sequence: CDR1 SGDLS, CDR2 YYNGEE. The CDR3 is 14 residues long. Trimming removed 4 bases from V and 6 bases from J, with 17 bases in between. The CDR3 DNA reads TGTGCCAGCAGCCCATTTCAGGGGCAGGCCGAGCAGTACTTC. Translation gives CASSPFQGQAEQYF.

A word on this clonotype: Compared with germline, one end of the junction differs, possibly owing to a read error. J is TRBJ1-6 and V is TRBV4-2; 11 bases map to TRBD1. The CDR3 sequence is 17 residues long. Germline CDR1 and CDR2: LGHNA and YNFKEQ. CDR3 DNA sequence: TGTGCCTGCAGCCAAAACGGACAGGGGGCGCTCAATTCACCCCTCCACTTT. It is translated as CACSQNGQGALNSPLHF.

The chain joins TRBV12-3 or TRBV12-4 to TRBJ2-2; 7 nucleotides match TRBD2. V lost 4 bases to trimming and J lost 4 bases; unmatched junction nucleotides: 9. The CDR3 has 16 residues. CDR3 DNA sequence: TGTGCCAGCAGTTGGGCCGGCGGGAGCCTCACCGGGGAGCTGTTTTTT. As protein: CASSWAGGSLTGELFF.

This clonotype was counted many times. The V and J genes are TRBV27 and TRBJ2-4; 7 nucleotides line up with TRBD1. Losses at the gene ends were 1 base for V and 4 bases for J; bases not matched to a gene: 4. Per the germline V gene, CDR1 is MNHEY and CDR2 is SMNVEV (reference sequence). This CDR3 region has 15 residues. The CDR3 nucleotides read TGTGCCAGCAGTTTATGGACAGGATCGAAAAACATTCAGTACTTC. Translated, it gives CASSLWTGSKNIQYF.

This clonotype was seen many times. V and J are TRBV20-1 and TRBJ1-1; no reliable D call. Trimming shortened V by 6 bases and J by 4 bases, and 15 bases separated the two germline ends. CDR3 length equals 13 residues. Germline loops: CDR1 DFQATT, CDR2 SNEGSKA (reference sequence). The CDR3: CSAITPLSTEAFF. The CDR3 DNA reads as TGCAGTGCCATAACGCCCCTCTCCACTGAAGCTTTCTTT.

This clonotype came up a few times. The chain links TRBV29-1 to TRBJ1-1; D uncertain. Germline V gene lookup returns CDR1 SQVTM and CDR2 ANQGSEA. The CDR3 loop spans 12 amino acids. Trimming shortened V by 4 bases and J by 3 bases, and 9 bases separated the two germline ends. The DNA of the CDR3 is TGCAGCGTTGGGGAAATATACACTGAAGCTTTCTTT. Encoded protein: CSVGEIYTEAFF.

This clonotype was counted at least ten times. J is TRBJ2-7 and V is TRBV12-3 or TRBV12-4; TRBD2 aligns across 13 bases. The ends lost 1 base at V and 0 bases at J; junction bases unmatched: 9. CDR3 length equals 19 residues. The CDR3 bases are TGTGCCAGCAGTTTAGTTGTCGGGACTAGCGGGACCAGCTCCTACGAGCAGTACTTC. Translating it yields CASSLVVGTSGTSSYEQYF.

This clonotype was counted between two and nine times. The gene calls are TRBV20-1 and TRBJ2-1; 7 bases are shared with TRBD2. Germline loops: CDR1 DFQATT, CDR2 SNEGSKA (reference sequence). J lost 8 bases, V lost 1 base, and 14 bases had no gene match. The CDR3 has 16 residues. CDR3: CSARARTRVGRDEQFF. The CDR3 nucleotides are TGCAGTGCTAGAGCTCGGACTAGAGTCGGGCGCGATGAGCAGTTCTTC.

This sequence joins TRBV12-3 or TRBV12-4 and TRBJ2-7, with a possible D match to TRBD2 (6 bases). The V gene lost 4 bases and the J gene lost 2 bases, with 9 bases spanning the gap. The CDR3 is 13 amino acids. CDR3 in DNA: TGTGCCAGCAGTTGGGGGGAAACCTACGAGCAGTACTTC. It encodes CASSWGETYEQYF.